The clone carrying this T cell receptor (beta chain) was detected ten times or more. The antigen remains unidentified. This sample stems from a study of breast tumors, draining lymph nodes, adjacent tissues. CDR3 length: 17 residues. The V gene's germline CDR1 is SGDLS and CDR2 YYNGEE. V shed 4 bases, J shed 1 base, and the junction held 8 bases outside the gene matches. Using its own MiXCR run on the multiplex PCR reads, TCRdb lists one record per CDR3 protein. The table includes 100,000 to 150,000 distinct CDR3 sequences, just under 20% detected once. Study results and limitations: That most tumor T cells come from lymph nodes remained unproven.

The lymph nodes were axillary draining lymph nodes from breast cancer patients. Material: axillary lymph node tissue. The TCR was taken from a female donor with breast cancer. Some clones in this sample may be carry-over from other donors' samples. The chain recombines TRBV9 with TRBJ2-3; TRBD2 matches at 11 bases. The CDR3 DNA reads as TGTGCCAGCAGCTTCAATCCGGGACTAGCGGGCACAGATACGCAGTATTTT. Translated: CASSFNPGLAGTDTQYF.